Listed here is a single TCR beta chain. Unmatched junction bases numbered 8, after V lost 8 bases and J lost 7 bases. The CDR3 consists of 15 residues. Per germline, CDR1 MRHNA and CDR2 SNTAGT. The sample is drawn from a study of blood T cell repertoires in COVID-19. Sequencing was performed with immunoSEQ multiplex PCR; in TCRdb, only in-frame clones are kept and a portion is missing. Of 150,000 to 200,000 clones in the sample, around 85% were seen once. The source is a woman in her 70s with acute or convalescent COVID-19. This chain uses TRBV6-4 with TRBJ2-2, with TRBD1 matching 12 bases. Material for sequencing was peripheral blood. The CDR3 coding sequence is TGTGCCAGCCGACCGGGACAGGGGGCCAGCGGGGAGCTGTTTTTT. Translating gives CASRPGQGASGELFF.